Reported below is one TCR beta chain. The source of the sample is a study of HIV-infected patients and healthy controls. Trimming removed 0 bases at V and 8 bases at J, with 19 bases between. Germline CDR1 LGHDT, CDR2 YNNKEL (reference sequence). This CDR3 has 16 residues. TCRdb re-called the 5' RACE reads through MiXCR, storing one row per CDR3 protein. The repertoire holds more than 60,000 distinct CDR3 sequences, with under 25% as singletons. The genes are TRBV3-1 and TRBJ1-2; D ambiguous. The TCR originated in a human donor in good health. Sequences were obtained from CD4+ T cells from blood. CDR3 coding DNA: TGTGCCAGCAGCCAAGATGGGCCCGCCACCAACAACGGCTACACCTTC. It encodes CASSQDGPATNNGYTF.